This T cell receptor (beta chain) was identified during a study of cytomegalovirus exposure and HLA in healthy donors. This CDR3 comprises 14 residues. V was pared by 5 bases and J by 8 bases, with 18 bases between. CDR1 is LNHDA, CDR2 SQIVND, per germline (reference sequence). Overall study findings and caveats: Most CMV-associated TCR beta chains were later found to appear HLA-restricted. It was reported in a later analysis that an Asian-associated ancestry cluster showed fewer N-insertions than the roughly 710-donor mean. In all likelihood, a cluster of highly shared sequence variants was a sequencing artifact.

In regard to this clone: Its target is not known.

Primers for the PCR totalled 60 Vbeta and 13 Jbeta. Profiled with immunoSEQ multiplex PCR; TCRdb holds only in-frame clones, not every one. The top ten hold 7% to 9% of the sample, which has roughly 100,000 clones, about 80% seen once. The specimen sequenced was PBMCs. The chain links TRBV19 to TRBJ1-2, with D possibly matching TRBD1 (5 bases). This clonotype originated in a man aged 35 to 55 in good health and CMV-seropositive. The CDR3 nucleotides read TGTGCCAGTAGTCTCGACAGTGCCCGTGGGGGCTACACCTTC. Protein: CASSLDSARGGYTF.